Each of the 11 T cell receptor beta chains below was sequenced from the same sample in a study of T cells in Graves' hyperthyroidism and ophthalmopathy. TCR beta CDR3 regions were amplified from RNA transcripts. The HTBI primer set was used in a first-round RT-PCR of the TCR CDR3. TCRdb re-called the multiplex PCR reads through MiXCR, storing one row per CDR3 protein. The sample holds over 200,000 distinct CDR3 sequences, around 19% seen once. The sequenced sample consisted of blood. These receptors originate from a man aged 35 to 55 with Graves' hyperthyroidism.

This chain joins TRBV27 and TRBJ2-7, with D maybe TRBD1 (5 bases). Germline CDR1 reads MNHEY; CDR2 reads SMNVEV (reference sequence). Between the trimmed V and J ends, which lost 2 bases and 6 bases, there was a span of 8 bases. The length of the CDR3 is 12 residues. CDR3 coding DNA: TGTGCCAGCAGTTTAATGGGGCGCGAGCAGTACTTC. This encodes CASSLMGREQYF.

This clonotype came up many times. This chain uses TRBV27 with TRBJ1-5; D ambiguous. This CDR3 is 15 amino acids long. From germline, CDR1 is MNHEY and CDR2 SMNVEV (reference sequence). The V end lost 7 bases, the J end lost 3 bases, and 16 bases lay between the germline ends. CDR3 coding DNA: TGTGCCAGCACCGCAATCGCCAGTCCCAATCAGCCCCAGCATTTT. Encoded protein: CASTAIASPNQPQHF.

At least ten counts were recorded for this clonotype. The rearrangement uses TRBV24-1 and TRBJ2-2; 7 bases line up with TRBD2. The CDR3 is 18 amino acids. Germline lookup yields CDR1 KGHDR and CDR2 SFDVKD. Unmatched junction bases numbered 14, after V lost 7 bases and J lost 1 base. CDR3 DNA sequence: TGTGCCACCAGATACAACCCCTATCGGGGGGAGAACACCGGGGAGCTGTTTTTT. Translated, it gives CATRYNPYRGENTGELFF.

In this sample, this clonotype turned up many times. The V gene is TRBV29-1, the J gene TRBJ1-3, with TRBD1 as a possible D gene (5 bases). Germline V lookup: CDR1 SQVTM, CDR2 ANQGSEA. V was clipped by 4 bases and J by 4 bases, with 11 bases between them. CDR3 size: 13 residues. CDR3 bases: TGCAGCGTTGTGAGGGGATCAGGAAACACCATATATTTT. Residues: CSVVRGSGNTIYF.

A remark on this clonotype: A clone one base away is much larger, so this may be a read error. The gene calls are TRBV7-2 and TRBJ2-7; 9 bases are a match to TRBD1. The V and J ends lost 4 bases and 4 bases, in that order; junction bases with no gene match: 8. The CDR3 runs to 15 residues. Germline assignment: CDR1 SGHTA and CDR2 FQGNSA. DNA of the CDR3: TGTGCCAGCAGCTCCCGGGACAGGGAGGTATACGAGCAGTACTTC. It is translated as CASSSRDREVYEQYF.

The genes are TRBV3-1 and TRBJ2-5; no firm D call. V was pared by 5 bases and J by 4 bases, with 14 bases between. Germline V CDR1 and CDR2: LGHDT, YNNKEL (reference sequence). This CDR3 is 14 amino acids long. The CDR3 coding sequence is TGTGCCAGCAGCGTAGGGAATAGGGCAGAGACCCAGTACTTC. Protein sequence: CASSVGNRAETQYF.

V is TRBV27 and J is TRBJ2-1; D is ambiguous. CDR1 and CDR2 (germline): MNHEY, SMNVEV (reference sequence). The CDR3 spans 12 residues. V was clipped by 7 bases and J by 7 bases, with 11 bases between them. DNA for the CDR3: TGTGCCAGCACCTCCTCTTATAATGAGCAGTTCTTC. It codes for CASTSSYNEQFF.

V gene TRBV28 combines with J gene TRBJ2-5; maybe TRBD2 (6 bases). Germline-derived CDR1 and CDR2 are MDHEN and SYDVKM. Trimming removed 6 bases at V and 1 base at J, with 15 bases between. The CDR3 has 15 residues. The DNA for the CDR3 is TGTGCCAGCAGCCCCTCGGGTAGCGGCCAAGAGACCCAGTACTTC. This translates into CASSPSGSGQETQYF. The full variable domain, rest sourced from reference TRBV28 and TRBJ2-5, is DVKVTQSSRYLVKRTGEKVFLECVQDMDHENMFWYRQDPGLGLRLIYFSYDVKMKEKGDIPEGYSVSREKKERFSLILESASTNQTSMYLCASSPSGSGQETQYFGPGTRLLVL.

This clonotype was picked up a small number of times. The CDR3, as DNA: TGTGCCAGCAGTCCAACGGGGGCCGGGGCCAACGTCCTGACTTTC. It encodes CASSPTGAGANVLTF. V and J are TRBV7-3 and TRBJ2-6; TRBD1 or TRBD2 may be the D gene (6 bases each). Germline CDR1 is SGHTA and CDR2 is FQGTGA. With 6 bases removed from V and 4 bases from J, the gap between germline ends came to 13 bases. The CDR3 length is 15 residues.

The chain recombines TRBV30 with TRBJ1-6; D gene unclear. The V end lost 0 bases, the J end lost 9 bases, and 15 bases lay between the germline ends. Germline V gives CDR1 GTSNPN, CDR2 SVGIG (reference sequence). The CDR3 sequence is 15 residues long. CDR3 in DNA: TGTGCCTGGAGTGTACTTCGGGGTATAGGTTCACCCCTCCACTTT. Protein sequence: CAWSVLRGIGSPLHF.

This clonotype was seen ten or more times. The chain links TRBV20-1 to TRBJ1-6, with TRBD1 identical over 11 bases. V shed 0 bases, J shed 9 bases, and the junction held 4 bases outside the gene matches. Germline CDR1 reads DFQATT; CDR2 reads SNEGSKA (reference sequence). This CDR3 is 15 amino acids long. The CDR3 region is CSARDRTGGISPLHF. CDR3 sequence (DNA): TGCAGTGCTAGAGACCGGACAGGGGGCATTTCACCCCTCCACTTT.